This TCR beta chain came from a study of blood T cell repertoires in COVID-19. Whole-study context: COVID-19 samples collected from the United States, Italy and Spain covered acute and convalescent phases. T cells, B-cell-depleted T cells, or PBMCs supplied cDNA or gDNA.

In the authors' workflow: The assay estimated nucleated cells by amplifying reference gene primers. Assay used: immunoSEQ multiplex PCR; TCRdb lists only in-frame clones, some missing. Clonal size and the V and J genes are those of that table, whereas D and trimming came from the DNA. The repertoire has 140,000 or so clones, roughly 87% of them found once; the top ten carry nearly 0.95%. Germline values: CDR1 SGDLS, CDR2 YYNGEE. The CDR3 loop spans 12 amino acids. Trimming stripped 0 bases from V and 7 bases from J, with 8 bases between. This chain uses TRBV9 with TRBJ2-7, with unresolved D. Sequenced input: peripheral blood. This sequence originates from a woman in her 50s with acute or convalescent COVID-19. The chain's CDR3 is CASSVDGGEQYF. In nucleotides, the CDR3 is TGTGCCAGCAGCGTAGACGGCGGTGAGCAGTACTTC. Combining the CDR3 with reference TRBV9 and TRBJ2-7 gives the whole variable domain DSGVTQTPKHLITATGQRVTLRCSPRSGDLSVYWYQQSLDQGLQFLIQYYNGEERAKGNILERFSAQQFPDLHSELNLSSLELGDSALYFCASSVDGGEQYFGPGTRLTVT.